Detailed here is one TCR beta chain. Germline assignment: CDR1 MNHNS and CDR2 SASEGT. V was clipped by 2 bases and J by 8 bases; unmatched bases: 8. There are 15 residues in the CDR3. The data derive from a study of radiotherapy plus CTLA-4 blockade in lung cancer. TCRdb's table, derived via immunoSEQ multiplex PCR, lists solely in-frame clones and lacks some. The table has tens of thousands of clones, 60% to 80% seen once. The J gene is TRBJ1-2, the V gene TRBV6-1, with 10 bases matching TRBD1. This clonotype originated in a human donor with non-small cell lung cancer who had stable disease on radiotherapy plus ipilimumab. The material sequenced was peripheral blood, taken from a patient treated with radiotherapy plus ipilimumab. The DNA of the CDR3 is TGTGCCAGCAGTGAAAGGGGACAGGGGTGGAGCGGCTACACCTTC. This codes for CASSERGQGWSGYTF.